Shown below are 13 T cell receptor beta chains from a single sample sequenced in a study of blood T cell repertoires in COVID-19. Clones were read by immunoSEQ multiplex PCR, and TCRdb kept only the in-frame ones, dropping some. The sample has approximately 300,000 clones; roughly 90% are singletons. Sequenced material: PBMCs or T cells enriched from blood (not recorded which). The source is a woman younger than 45 who had been exposed to COVID-19.

The chain recombines TRBV5-4 with TRBJ2-3; 9 nucleotides match TRBD1. The CDR3 has 16 residues. Unmatched junction bases numbered 3, after V lost 0 bases and J lost 1 base. The germline CDR1 and CDR2 sequences are SGHNT and YYREEE (reference sequence). CDR3 residues: CASSLANRGRTDTQYF. CDR3 DNA: TGTGCCAGCAGCTTGGCCAACAGGGGGCGCACAGATACGCAGTATTTT.

The chain joins TRBV6-2 or TRBV6-3 to TRBJ2-7, with D perhaps TRBD2 (5 bases). The CDR3 contains 15 residues. Germline CDR1 and CDR2: MNHEY and SVGEGT. Trimming took off 4 bases at V and 1 base at J, with 14 bases between the two ends. The DNA for the CDR3 is TGTGCCAGCAGTTCCCCGACTACTAGTTCCTACGAGCAGTACTTC. It codes for CASSSPTTSSYEQYF.

The V gene is TRBV11-3, the J gene TRBJ2-5, with D unclear. The V gene lost 1 base and the J gene lost 1 base, with 7 bases spanning the gap. Per the germline V gene, CDR1 is SGHNT and CDR2 is YENEEA. The CDR3 is made up of 14 amino acids. CDR3 DNA sequence: TGTGCCAGCAGCTTAGTTGTCAGCCAAGAGACCCAGTACTTC. Its translation is CASSLVVSQETQYF.

The chain employs TRBV5-4 and TRBJ1-2, with D possibly TRBD1 on 5 matching bases. Germline V lookup: CDR1 SGHNT, CDR2 YYREEE (reference sequence). There are 15 residues in the CDR3. The V end lost 7 bases, the J end lost 3 bases, and 19 bases lay between the germline ends. CDR3: CASAKYGRADYGYTF. The DNA of the CDR3 is TGTGCCAGCGCTAAATACGGCAGGGCCGACTATGGCTACACCTTC.

This rearrangement joins TRBV18 to TRBJ1-2; TRBD1 aligns across 9 bases. CDR3 length: 13 residues. Trimming cost V 6 bases and J 6 bases; bases outside gene matches: 5. Germline loops: CDR1 KGHSH, CDR2 LQKENI. Here the CDR3 DNA reads TGTGCCAGCTCCCCGGGACAGGGCGATGGCTACACCTTC. This codes for CASSPGQGDGYTF. Looking up the rest from reference TRBV18 and TRBJ1-2 gives the full variable domain: NAGVMQNPRHLVRRRGQEARLRCSPMKGHSHVYWYRQLPEEGLKFMVYLQKENIIDESGMPKERFSAEFPKEGPSILRIQQVVRGDSAAYFCASSPGQGDGYTFGSGTRLTVV.

This chain joins TRBV3-1 (or the pseudogene TRBV3-2) and TRBJ2-3, with a possible D match to TRBD2 (6 bases). CDR1 and CDR2 from the germline V gene are LGHDT and YNNKEL (reference sequence). V was cut by 2 bases and J by 4 bases, with 10 bases left in between. This CDR3 region has 14 residues. The CDR3 coding sequence is TGTGCCAGCAGCCAAAGTAGCGGTGCAGATACGCAGTATTTT. This gives the protein CASSQSSGADTQYF.

V and J are TRBV6-1 and TRBJ1-6; D call uncertain. V was pared by 2 bases and J by 0 bases, with 5 bases between. The length of the CDR3 is 15 residues. Per germline, CDR1 MNHNS and CDR2 SASEGT. The DNA for the CDR3 is TGTGCCAGCAGTGAACTGAGCTCCTATAATTCACCCCTCCACTTT. Protein: CASSELSSYNSPLHF.

The chain employs TRBV5-5 and TRBJ1-2; 11 bases agree with TRBD1. J was trimmed by 3 bases and V by 6 bases; bases with no gene match: 7. Germline CDR1 and CDR2: SGHKS and YYEKEE (reference sequence). The CDR3 has 15 residues. In nucleotides, the CDR3 is TGTGCCAGCATAAGGACAGGGGGCGCGGACTATGGCTACACCTTC. It specifies CASIRTGGADYGYTF.

The rearrangement joins TRBV11-2 to TRBJ1-4, with 8 bases fitting TRBD1. CDR1 and CDR2 from the germline V gene are SGHAT and FQNNGV. The CDR3 contains 14 residues. The junction had 7 bases not matched to a gene; V was cut back by 6 bases and J by 7 bases. CDR3 region: CASRPTGGREKLFF. CDR3 sequence (DNA): TGTGCCAGCAGACCAACAGGGGGACGTGAAAAACTGTTTTTT.

DNA of the CDR3: TGCGCCAGCAGCCTCCAGGGGATAGCTAACTATGGCTACACCTTC. It encodes CASSLQGIANYGYTF. The rearrangement links TRBV5-1 to TRBJ1-2; the D gene is possibly TRBD1 (6 bases). The CDR3 runs 15 residues. CDR1 is SGHRS, CDR2 YFSETQ, per germline. Trimming took off 4 bases at V and 0 bases at J, with 13 bases between the two ends.

J is TRBJ2-7 and V is TRBV4-1; TRBD1 agrees at 7 bases. Germline CDR1 MGHRA, CDR2 YSYEKL. This CDR3 has 14 residues. With V trimmed by 0 bases and J by 10 bases, 9 bases remained unmatched. The chain's CDR3 is CASSQDWTGPIQYF. Written as DNA, the CDR3 is TGCGCCAGCAGCCAAGATTGGACAGGCCCTATACAGTACTTC.

This clone occurred once. This rearrangement joins TRBV6-4 to TRBJ2-2, with D possibly matching TRBD1 (5 bases). With 6 bases removed from V and 6 bases from J, the gap between germline ends came to 17 bases. The germline V gene has CDR1 MRHNA and CDR2 SNTAGT. CDR3 size: 15 residues. The CDR3 sequence: CASSPGPGAAGELFF. The CDR3 region has the DNA TGTGCCAGCAGCCCCGGACCTGGGGCGGCCGGGGAGCTGTTTTTT.

With regard to this clone: The sample holds other DNA sequences that translate to the same CDR3. The CDR3: CASSTYNEQFF. The CDR3 bases are TGTGCCAGTAGTACGTACAATGAGCAGTTCTTC. The J gene is TRBJ2-1, the V gene TRBV19; D unresolved. The germline V gene has CDR1 LNHDA and CDR2 SQIVND (reference sequence). V gave up 4 bases and J gave up 4 bases, with 2 bases separating them. The CDR3 totals 11 residues.